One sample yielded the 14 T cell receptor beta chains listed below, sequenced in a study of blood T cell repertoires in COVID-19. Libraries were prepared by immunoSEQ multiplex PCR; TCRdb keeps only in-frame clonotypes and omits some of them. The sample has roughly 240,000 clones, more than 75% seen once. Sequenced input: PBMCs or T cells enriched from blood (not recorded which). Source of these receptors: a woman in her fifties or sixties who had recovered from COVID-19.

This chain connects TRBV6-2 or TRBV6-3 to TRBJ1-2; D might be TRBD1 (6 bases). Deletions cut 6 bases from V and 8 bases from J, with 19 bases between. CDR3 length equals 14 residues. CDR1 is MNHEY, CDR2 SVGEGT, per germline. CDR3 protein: CASSLGQRPEGYTF. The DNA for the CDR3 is TGTGCCAGCAGCTTAGGACAGCGGCCCGAAGGCTACACCTTC.

The CDR3 nucleotides read TGTGCCAGCAGCTTAGCCCAGGGCAGGAGCTCCTACGAGCAGTACTTC. Translated, it gives CASSLAQGRSSYEQYF. The chain links TRBV7-8 to TRBJ2-7; D perhaps matches TRBD1 (5 bases). Germline values: CDR1 SGHVS, CDR2 FQNEAQ. Deletions cut 0 bases from V and 0 bases from J, with 12 bases between. The CDR3 is made up of 16 amino acids.

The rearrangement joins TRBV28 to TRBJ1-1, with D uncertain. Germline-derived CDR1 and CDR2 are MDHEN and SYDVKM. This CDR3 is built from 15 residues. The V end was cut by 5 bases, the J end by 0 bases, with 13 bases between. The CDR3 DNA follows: TGTGCCAGCAGTCCCCCCCTCACAGTGAACACTGAAGCTTTCTTT. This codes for CASSPPLTVNTEAFF.

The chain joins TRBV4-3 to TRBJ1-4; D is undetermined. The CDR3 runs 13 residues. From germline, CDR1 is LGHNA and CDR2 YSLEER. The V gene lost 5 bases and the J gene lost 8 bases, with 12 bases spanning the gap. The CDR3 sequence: CASSVHGVEKLFF. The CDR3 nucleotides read TGCGCCAGCAGCGTTCATGGAGTCGAAAAACTGTTTTTT.

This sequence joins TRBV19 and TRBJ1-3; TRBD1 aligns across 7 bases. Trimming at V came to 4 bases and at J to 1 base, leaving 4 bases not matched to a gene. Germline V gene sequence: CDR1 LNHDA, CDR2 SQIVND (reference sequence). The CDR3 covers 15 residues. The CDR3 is CASSSLDRSGNTIYF. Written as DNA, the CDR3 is TGTGCCAGTAGTAGCTTGGACAGGTCTGGAAACACCATATATTTT. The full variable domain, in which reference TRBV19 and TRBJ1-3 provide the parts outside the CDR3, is DGGITQSPKYLFRKEGQNVTLSCEQNLNHDAMYWYRQDPGQGLRLIYYSQIVNDFQKGDIAEGYSVSREKKESFPLTVTSAQKNPTAFYLCASSSLDRSGNTIYFGEGSWLTVV.

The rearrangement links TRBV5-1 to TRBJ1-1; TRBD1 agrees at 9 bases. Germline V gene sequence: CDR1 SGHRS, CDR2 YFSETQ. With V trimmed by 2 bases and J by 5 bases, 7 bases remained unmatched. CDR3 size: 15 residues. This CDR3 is CASSLGQGIGTEAFF. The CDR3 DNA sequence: TGCGCCAGCAGCTTAGGACAGGGGATTGGAACTGAAGCTTTCTTT. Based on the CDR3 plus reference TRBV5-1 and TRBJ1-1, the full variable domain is KAGVTQTPRYLIKTRGQQVTLSCSPISGHRSVSWYQQTPGQGLQFLFEYFSETQRNKGNFPGRFSGRQFSNSRSEMNVSTLELGDSALYLCASSLGQGIGTEAFFGQGTRLTVV.

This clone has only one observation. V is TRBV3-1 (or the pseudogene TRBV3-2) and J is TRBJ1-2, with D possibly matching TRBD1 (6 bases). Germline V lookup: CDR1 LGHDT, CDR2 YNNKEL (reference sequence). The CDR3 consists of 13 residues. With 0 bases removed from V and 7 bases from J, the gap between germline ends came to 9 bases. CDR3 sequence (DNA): TGTGCCAGCAGCCAAGACATCAGGGGTGGCTACACCTTC. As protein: CASSQDIRGGYTF.

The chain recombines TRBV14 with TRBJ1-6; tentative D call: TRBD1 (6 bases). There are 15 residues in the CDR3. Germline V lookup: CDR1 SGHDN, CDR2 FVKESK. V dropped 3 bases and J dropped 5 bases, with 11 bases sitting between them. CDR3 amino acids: CASSQGANNNSPLHF. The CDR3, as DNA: TGTGCCAGCAGCCAGGGGGCGAACAATAATTCACCCCTCCACTTT.

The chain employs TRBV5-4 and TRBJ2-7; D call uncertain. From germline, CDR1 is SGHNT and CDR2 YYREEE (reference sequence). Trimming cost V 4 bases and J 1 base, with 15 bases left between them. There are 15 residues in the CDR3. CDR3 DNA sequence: TGTGCCAGCAGCCCCCAAGGTCGGGTATCCTACGAGCAGTACTTC. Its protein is CASSPQGRVSYEQYF.

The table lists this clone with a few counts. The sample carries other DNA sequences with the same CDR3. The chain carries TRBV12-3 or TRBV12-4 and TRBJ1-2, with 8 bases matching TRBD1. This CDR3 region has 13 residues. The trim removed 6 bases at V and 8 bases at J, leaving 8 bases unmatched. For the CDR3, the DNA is TGTGCCAGCAGGGAACAGGGGGGTTACGGCTACACCTTC. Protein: CASREQGGYGYTF.

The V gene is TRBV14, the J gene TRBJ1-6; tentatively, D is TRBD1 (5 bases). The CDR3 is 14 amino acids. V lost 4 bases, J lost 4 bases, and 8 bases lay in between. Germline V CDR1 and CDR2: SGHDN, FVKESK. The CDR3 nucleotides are TGTGCCAGCAGCCGTCAGGGTTATAATTCACCCCTCCACTTT. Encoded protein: CASSRQGYNSPLHF.

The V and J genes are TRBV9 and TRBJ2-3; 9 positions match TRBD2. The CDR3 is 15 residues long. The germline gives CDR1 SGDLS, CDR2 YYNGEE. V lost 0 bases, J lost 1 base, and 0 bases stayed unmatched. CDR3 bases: TGTGCCAGCAGCGTAGCTAGCGGGGGCACAGATACGCAGTATTTT. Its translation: CASSVASGGTDTQYF. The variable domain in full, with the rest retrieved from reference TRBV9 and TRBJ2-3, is DSGVTQTPKHLITATGQRVTLRCSPRSGDLSVYWYQQSLDQGLQFLIQYYNGEERAKGNILERFSAQQFPDLHSELNLSSLELGDSALYFCASSVASGGTDTQYFGPGTRLTVL.

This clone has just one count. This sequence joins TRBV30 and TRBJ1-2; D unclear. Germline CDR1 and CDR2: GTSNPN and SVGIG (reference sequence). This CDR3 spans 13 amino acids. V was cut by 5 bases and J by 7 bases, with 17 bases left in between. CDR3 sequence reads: CAWGLTAGSGYTF. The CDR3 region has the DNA TGTGCCTGGGGACTTACGGCAGGTAGTGGCTACACCTTC.

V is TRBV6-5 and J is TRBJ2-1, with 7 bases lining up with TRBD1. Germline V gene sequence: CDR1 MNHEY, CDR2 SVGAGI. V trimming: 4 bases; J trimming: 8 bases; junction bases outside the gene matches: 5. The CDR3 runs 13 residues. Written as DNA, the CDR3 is TGTGCCAGCAGTTTTTACCAGGGGGATGAGCAGTTCTTC. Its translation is CASSFYQGDEQFF.